These T cell receptor beta chains were read from a single sample in a study of shared clonotypes between healthy human individuals. Measured with immunoSEQ multiplex PCR; TCRdb has only the in-frame clones, and not every one. The sample shows about 680,000 clones, 90% to 95% of them seen only once. Sequenced: naive CD8+ T cells sorted from blood. The receptors derive from a man aged 25-45 years in good health. CDR3s include the opening cysteine and the closing phenylalanine or tryptophan. D genes are given only for firm matches. Clone size is shown for a subset of rows, as once, few, many or a class of expanded clone.

v_gene	d_gene	abundance	len	j_gene	CDR3nt	CDR3aa
TRBV4-1	TRBD1	NA	15	TRBJ2-2	TGCGCCAGCAGCAGCTGGACAGGGGTCACCGGGGAGCTGTTTTTT	CASSSWTGVTGELFF
TRBV6-4	TRBD1	NA	20	TRBJ2-7	TGTGCCAGCAGTTATCGACAGGGGCTTTCGATTCCCGCGAATGACTACGAGCAGTACTTC	CASSYRQGLSIPANDYEQYF
TRBV27	TRBD1	NA	16	TRBJ2-1	TGTGCCAGCAGTTTATTAAGGACAGGGGGATTGGGTGAGCAGTTCTTC	CASSLLRTGGLGEQFF
TRBV21-1	NA	NA	16	TRBJ2-7	TGTGCCAGCAGCAAATTTCCCGGAGACCCTATCCACGAGCAGTACTTC	CASSKFPGDPIHEQYF
TRBV7-9	NA	NA	15	TRBJ2-1	TGTGCCAGCAGCCCCAGGGTGGGGACTCACAATGAGCAGTTCTTC	CASSPRVGTHNEQFF
TRBV11-2	TRBD1	NA	14	TRBJ2-7	TGTGCCAGCAGCTTCGGGACAGGGGTCTACGAGCAGTACTTC	CASSFGTGVYEQYF
TRBV7-6	NA	NA	16	TRBJ1-2	TGTGCCAGCAACGAAATACCCTTGGGACGAAACTATGGCTACACCTTC	CASNEIPLGRNYGYTF
TRBV6-1	NA	NA	10	TRBJ2-1	TGTGCCAGCTCCCGATATGAGCAGTTCTTC	CASSRYEQFF
TRBV9	NA	NA	15	TRBJ2-7	TGTGCCAGCAGCGTTGGGGCCACCCTCTCCTACGAGCAGTACTTC	CASSVGATLSYEQYF
TRBV7-9	NA	once	13	TRBJ2-7	TGTGCCAGCAGCATACAGAGCTCCTACGAGCAGTACTTC	CASSIQSSYEQYF
TRBV5-4	NA	NA	13	TRBJ1-1	TGTGCCAGCAGCTTGGTAGGGAGCACTGAAGCTTTCTTT	CASSLVGSTEAFF
TRBV13	NA	NA	14	TRBJ2-2	TGTGCCAGCAGCCCGGGACTGAACACCGGGGAGCTGTTTTTT	CASSPGLNTGELFF
TRBV29-1	NA	NA	15	TRBJ1-5	TGCAGCGTTGCGGGGTGGGGGGAGAGCAATCAGCCCCAGCATTTT	CSVAGWGESNQPQHF
TRBV27	NA	NA	14	TRBJ2-7	TGTGCCAGCAGTTTATCCTACGGGGGCTACGAGCAGTACTTC	CASSLSYGGYEQYF
TRBV25-1	NA	NA	14	TRBJ2-2	TGTGCCAGCAGTGAACCGACAGGACGTGGGGAGCTGTTTTTT	CASSEPTGRGELFF
TRBV5-1	NA	NA	14	TRBJ2-1	TGCGCCAGCAGCTCCGGTGGCTTAGGGACTGAGCAGTTCTTC	CASSSGGLGTEQFF
TRBV5-1	NA	NA	17	TRBJ2-1	TGCGCCAGCAGCTCATACGGACAGCGCGAACCCTACAATGAGCAGTTCTTC	CASSSYGQREPYNEQFF
TRBV5-1	TRBD1	NA	16	TRBJ2-2	TGCGCCAGCAGCTTGATAGGGACAGGAACACGCGGGGAGCTGTTTTTT	CASSLIGTGTRGELFF
TRBV5-8	TRBD1	NA	20	TRBJ1-5	TGTGCCAGCAGCTTGGTTGCTGGGACAGGGACGTTTGTGGGCAATCAGCCCCAGCATTTT	CASSLVAGTGTFVGNQPQHF
TRBV10-3	TRBD2	NA	17	TRBJ2-3	TGTGCCATCAGGGGTAGCGGGAGTGGCGGGAACACAGATACGCAGTATTTT	CAIRGSGSGGNTDTQYF
TRBV7-9	NA	NA	12	TRBJ2-2	TGTGCCAGCAGCCTGGAATCCGGGGAGCTGTTTTTT	CASSLESGELFF
TRBV9	NA	NA	13	TRBJ2-7	TGTGCCAGCAGCGACGGGGCCTCCTACGAGCAGTACTTC	CASSDGASYEQYF
TRBV27	TRBD1	NA	15	TRBJ1-5	TGTGCCAGCAGTTCAACGGGGACAGTCAATCAGCCCCAGCATTTT	CASSSTGTVNQPQHF
TRBV29-1	NA	NA	16	TRBJ2-5	TGCAGCGTCGCGATGCTTGCGACACAAATTCAAGAGACCCAGTACTTC	CSVAMLATQIQETQYF
TRBV27	NA	few	15	TRBJ2-7	TGTGCCAGCAGTTCACCCCGGGACGGAGTATACGAGCAGTACTTC	CASSSPRDGVYEQYF
TRBV7-6	TRBD2	NA	18	TRBJ2-7	TGTGCCAGCAGCCCAGCCCTCGGACTAGCGGGAGGCTCCTACGAGCAGTACTTC	CASSPALGLAGGSYEQYF
TRBV11-2	NA	NA	13	TRBJ2-7	TGTGCCAGCAGCCCCAGGATCACCGGCGAGCAGTACTTC	CASSPRITGEQYF
TRBV27	TRBD2	NA	15	TRBJ2-7	TGTGCCAGCAGTTTATCAGGGAGGGCCGGGTACGAGCAGTACTTC	CASSLSGRAGYEQYF
TRBV2	NA	few	12	TRBJ2-1	TGTGCCAGCAGCCGTCTGCGCGATGAGCAGTTCTTC	CASSRLRDEQFF
TRBV7-3	NA	NA	12	TRBJ2-7	TGTGCCAGCAGCTTAGCTACCTACGAGCAGTACTTC	CASSLATYEQYF
TRBV5-1	TRBD1	NA	17	TRBJ1-1	TGCGCCAGCAGCGAGTGGGACAGGGGGATCATGAACACTGAAGCTTTCTTT	CASSEWDRGIMNTEAFF
TRBV11-2	TRBD2	NA	18	TRBJ2-1	TGTGCCAGCAGCTTTAGAGCGGGAGGGCCCCTGCACTACAATGAGCAGTTCTTC	CASSFRAGGPLHYNEQFF
TRBV2	TRBD2	NA	13	TRBJ2-1	TGTGCCAGACCGGGACTACGAAACAATGAGCAGTTCTTC	CARPGLRNNEQFF
TRBV5-1	TRBD2	NA	15	TRBJ2-7	TGCGCCAGCAGCCGGACTAGCGGGATGATGATAGAGCAGTACTTC	CASSRTSGMMIEQYF
TRBV4-2	TRBD1	NA	13	TRBJ1-1	TGTGCCAGCAGCTTCCTGGCGGGACAGAAAGCTTTCTTT	CASSFLAGQKAFF
TRBV20-1	NA	once	11	TRBJ2-5	TGCAGTGCTAGGGAGGAGGAGACCCAGTACTTC	CSAREEETQYF
TRBV4-1	NA	once	15	TRBJ1-5	TGCGCCAGCAGCCAATGGACAGATAGCAATCAGCCCCAGCATTTT	CASSQWTDSNQPQHF
TRBV5-6	TRBD2	NA	17	TRBJ2-1	TGTGCCAGCAGCCCGGGACTAGCGGGAGGGCCTGGCAATGAGCAGTTCTTC	CASSPGLAGGPGNEQFF
TRBV29-1	NA	NA	14	TRBJ2-7	TGCAGCGTTGAAGAGCCCGGCTCAAACTACGAGCAGTACTTC	CSVEEPGSNYEQYF
TRBV18	TRBD1	once	17	TRBJ2-2	TGTGCCAGCTCGCACCCTAGGACAGGGGCAGGCACCGGGGAGCTGTTTTTT	CASSHPRTGAGTGELFF
TRBV21-1	NA	NA	16	TRBJ2-5	TGTGCCAGCAGCAAAGAACGGGACACCCTTCAAGAGACCCAGTACTTC	CASSKERDTLQETQYF
TRBV2	NA	once	12	TRBJ1-4	TGTGCCAGCAGTGACCTACAGGAAAAACTGTTTTTT	CASSDLQEKLFF
TRBV7-9	NA	NA	15	TRBJ2-5	TGTGCCAGCAGCCGATTTGAGGACGGCCAAGAGACCCAGTACTTC	CASSRFEDGQETQYF
TRBV28	TRBD1	NA	18	TRBJ2-2	TGTGCCAGCAGTTCCATCCGCCGGGACAGGTGGAACACCGGGGAGCTGTTTTTT	CASSSIRRDRWNTGELFF
TRBV5-1	TRBD2	NA	19	TRBJ2-7	TGCGCCAGCAGCTTTTATGGGGGGACTAGCGGGAGAGGCCCCTACGAGCAGTACTTC	CASSFYGGTSGRGPYEQYF
TRBV6-5	NA	NA	15	TRBJ1-1	TGTGCCAGCAGTCCCGGGACCGCTGGGAACACTGAAGCTTTCTTT	CASSPGTAGNTEAFF